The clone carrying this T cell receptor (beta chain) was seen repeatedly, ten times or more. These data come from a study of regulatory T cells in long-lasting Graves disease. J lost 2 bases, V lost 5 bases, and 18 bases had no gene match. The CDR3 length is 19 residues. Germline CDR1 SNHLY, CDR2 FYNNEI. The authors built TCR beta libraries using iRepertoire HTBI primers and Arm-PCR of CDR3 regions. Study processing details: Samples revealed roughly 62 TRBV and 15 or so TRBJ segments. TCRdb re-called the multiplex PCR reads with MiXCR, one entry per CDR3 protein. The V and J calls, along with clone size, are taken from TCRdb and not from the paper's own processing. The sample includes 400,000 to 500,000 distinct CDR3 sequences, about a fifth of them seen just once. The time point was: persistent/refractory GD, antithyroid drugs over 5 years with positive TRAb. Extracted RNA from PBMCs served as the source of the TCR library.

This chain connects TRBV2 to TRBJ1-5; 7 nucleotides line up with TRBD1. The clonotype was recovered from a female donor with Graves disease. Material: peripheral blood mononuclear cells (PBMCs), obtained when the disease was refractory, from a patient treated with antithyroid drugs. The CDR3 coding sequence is TGTGCCAGCAGTCATGACGGACGGATTTACAGGGGTGGCAATCAGCCCCAGCATTTT. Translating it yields CASSHDGRIYRGGNQPQHF.